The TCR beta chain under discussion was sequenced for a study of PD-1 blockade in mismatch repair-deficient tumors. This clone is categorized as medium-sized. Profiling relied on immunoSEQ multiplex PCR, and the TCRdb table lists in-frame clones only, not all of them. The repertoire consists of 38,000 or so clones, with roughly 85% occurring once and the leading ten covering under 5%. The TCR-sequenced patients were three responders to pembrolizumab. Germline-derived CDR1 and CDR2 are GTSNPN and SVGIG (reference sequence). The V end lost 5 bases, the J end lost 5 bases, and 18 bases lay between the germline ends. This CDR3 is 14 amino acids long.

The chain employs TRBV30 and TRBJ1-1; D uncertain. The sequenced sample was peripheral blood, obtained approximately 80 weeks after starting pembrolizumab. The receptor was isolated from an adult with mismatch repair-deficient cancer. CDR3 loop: CAWGRSTRGTEAFF. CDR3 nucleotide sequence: TGTGCCTGGGGCCGATCGACGAGAGGGACTGAAGCTTTCTTT. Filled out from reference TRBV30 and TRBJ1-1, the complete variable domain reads SQTIHQWPATLVQPVGSPLSLECTVEGTSNPNLYWYRQAAGRGLQLLFYSVGIGQISSEVPQNLSASRPQDRQFILSSKKLLLSDSGFYLCAWGRSTRGTEAFFGQGTRLTVV.